This TCR beta chain was sequenced in a study of vaccination effects on CD4 cells after COVID-19. TCRdb's table, derived via immunoSEQ multiplex PCR, lists solely in-frame clones and lacks some. Of approximately 74,000 clones listed, 60% to 75% are singletons. Points on this clone: Its antigen is as yet unknown.

Germline V CDR1 and CDR2: KGHDR, SFDVKD. The CDR3 spans 14 residues. Trimming stripped 7 bases from V and 1 base from J, with 11 bases between. Viral peptide pools were used in the ViraFEST assay to expand antigen-specific CD4+ T cells, and sequencing came afterward. The culture ran for about 11 days, and then CD4+ T cells were isolated. The study found no prior SARS-CoV-2 infection in the vaccine recipients, who tested negative for nucleocapsid antibodies. The sample here was CD4+ T cells from PBMCs cultured with HCoV-NL63 spike peptides, taken before COVID-19 vaccination. The chain carries TRBV24-1 and TRBJ2-3; a weak D match, TRBD2 (6 bases). This TCR was sampled from a human donor who received a COVID-19 vaccine. The CDR3 region is CATSRDLGTDTQYF. The CDR3 nucleotides read TGTGCCACCAGCCGGGACTTGGGCACAGATACGCAGTATTTT.